This passage covers 10 T cell receptor beta chains from one sample sequenced in a study of identical twins. From the 5' RACE reads, TCRdb called clonotypes with MiXCR, one entry per CDR3 protein. Found here are around 650,000 distinct CDR3 sequences, around 7.4% of them singletons; the top ten hold 1.5% to 2%. The same specimen was also included in a second study, on yellow fever vaccine responses in identical twins.

Input material: PBMCs. The source is a woman aged 18-29 years in good health.

Only a few counts were recorded for this clonotype. The chain links TRBV14 to TRBJ2-7; no clear D gene. The germline V and J ends were trimmed by 4 bases and 0 bases, with 13 bases remaining between them. This CDR3 spans 15 amino acids. Germline CDR1 reads SGHDN; CDR2 reads FVKESK. The CDR3: CASSPGVAGSYEQYF. Here the CDR3 DNA reads TGTGCCAGCAGCCCCGGCGTTGCCGGCTCCTACGAGCAGTACTTC.

The CDR3 DNA sequence: TGCGCCAGCAGCCAAGGAGCCACGAAAGTGGAGACCCAGTACTTC. As protein: CASSQGATKVETQYF. This rearrangement joins TRBV4-1 to TRBJ2-5; no definite D call. Germline CDR1 MGHRA, CDR2 YSYEKL. Deletions cut 1 base from V and 5 bases from J, with 14 bases between. CDR3 size: 15 residues.

This clonotype appeared many times. The chain has TRBV28 and TRBJ2-4; D may be TRBD2 (6 bases). Germline V gives CDR1 MDHEN, CDR2 SYDVKM. V was cut by 3 bases and J by 6 bases, with 12 bases left in between. The CDR3 loop spans 14 amino acids. DNA of the CDR3: TGTGCCAGCAGTTTGAGGGGAGGCACAAACATTCAGTACTTC. Its translation: CASSLRGGTNIQYF.

This clonotype was seen many times. The chain joins TRBV2 to TRBJ1-5; no firm D call. This CDR3 region has 13 residues. Trimming shortened V by 3 bases and J by 7 bases, and 10 bases separated the two germline ends. The germline V gene has CDR1 SNHLY and CDR2 FYNNEI. CDR3 amino acids: CASSDGGRQPQHF. CDR3 nucleotides: TGTGCCAGCAGTGACGGTGGAAGGCAGCCCCAGCATTTT. The full variable domain, in which reference TRBV2 and TRBJ1-5 provide the parts outside the CDR3, is EPEVTQTPSHQVTQMGQEVILRCVPISNHLYFYWYRQILGQKVEFLVSFYNNEISEKSEIFDDQFSVERPDGSNFTLKIRSTKLEDSAMYFCASSDGGRQPQHFGDGTRLSIL.

This clonotype showed up many times. Its ends do not fully match the called genes, so a read error is possible. The rearrangement joins TRBV7-7 to TRBJ2-2; TRBD2 aligns across 9 bases. The CDR3 sequence is 15 residues long. Looked up from germline, CDR1 is SSHAT and CDR2 is FNYEAQ (reference sequence). The CDR3 reads CANSPLAGNTGELFF. The CDR3 nucleotides are TGTGCCAACAGCCCCCTAGCGGGAAACACCGGGGAGCTGTTTTTT.

At least ten counts were recorded for this clonotype. V and J are TRBV12-3 or TRBV12-4 and TRBJ2-1; 11 positions match TRBD2. The CDR3 has 15 amino acids. V gave up 9 bases and J gave up 4 bases; unmatched junction bases: 8. In DNA form, the CDR3 reads TGTGCCAGTCTACCGTCTAGCGGGAGGTACAATGAGCAGTTCTTC. Amino acids: CASLPSSGRYNEQFF.

This clonotype was observed a handful of times. The V and J genes are TRBV5-1 and TRBJ2-1; possible D gene TRBD2, 6 bases. This CDR3 region has 19 residues. Trimming removed 4 bases at V and 6 bases at J, with 29 bases between. The germline gives CDR1 SGHRS, CDR2 YFSETQ. The CDR3 sequence is CASSGHNMGPGPGGNEQFF. The DNA for the CDR3 is TGCGCCAGCAGCGGGCATAACATGGGACCGGGACCCGGGGGCAATGAGCAGTTCTTC. Supplemented by reference TRBV5-1 and TRBJ2-1, the full variable domain reads KAGVTQTPRYLIKTRGQQVTLSCSPISGHRSVSWYQQTPGQGLQFLFEYFSETQRNKGNFPGRFSGRQFSNSRSEMNVSTLELGDSALYLCASSGHNMGPGPGGNEQFFGPGTRLTVL.

To note about this clonotype: The junction departs from the called germline gene at one end, perhaps through a read error. The rearrangement links TRBV5-1 to TRBJ1-1; D uncertain. Germline CDR1 SGHRS, CDR2 YFSETQ. The CDR3 has 14 amino acids. The CDR3 protein is CASSFLGFGTEASF. The DNA of the CDR3 is TGCGCCAGCAGCTTTCTGGGCTTCGGCACTGAAGCTTCCTTT.

The table lists this clonotype with a few counts. The V gene is TRBV20-1, the J gene TRBJ2-6, with D perhaps TRBD1 or TRBD2 (6 bases each). This CDR3 contains 17 residues. The germline V and J ends were trimmed by 0 bases and 0 bases, with 12 bases remaining between them. CDR1 and CDR2 from the germline V gene are DFQATT and SNEGSKA (reference sequence). This CDR3 is CSARDRGGSSGANVLTF. Here the CDR3 DNA reads TGCAGTGCTAGAGACAGGGGAGGATCCTCTGGGGCCAACGTCCTGACTTTC.

The rearrangement joins TRBV25-1 to TRBJ1-3, with D unresolved. The V gene lost 7 bases and the J gene lost 0 bases, with 4 bases spanning the gap. The germline V gene encodes CDR1 MGHDK and CDR2 SYGVNS. The CDR3 is 12 residues long. CDR3 residues: CASTGSGNTIYF. The CDR3 coding sequence is TGTGCCAGCACCGGCTCTGGAAACACCATATATTTT.